This T cell receptor beta chain was profiled in a study of shared clonotypes between healthy human individuals. Generated by immunoSEQ multiplex PCR, the TCRdb table keeps only in-frame clones and is missing some. This table holds 1,400,000 or so clones, approximately 98.5% found once. The receptor's source is a man aged 25 to 40 in good health. The source material was naive CD4+ T cells sorted from blood. Subset indicated: CD45RA+ positively selected.

The DNA for the CDR3 is TGTGCCAGCAGTGCAAGTGGAGCTTTCTTT. Translated: CASSASGAFF. The chain combines TRBV6-1 with TRBJ1-1; D gene uncertain. Trimming stripped 4 bases from V and 10 bases from J, with 7 bases between. This CDR3 comprises 10 residues. CDR1 and CDR2 (germline): MNHNS, SASEGT.